The 9 T cell receptor beta chains reported below all come from one sample, sequenced in a study of T cells in women clearing cervical HPV infection. Assay: immunoSEQ multiplex PCR; the TCRdb copy retains only in-frame clones and omits some. Its listing shows around 38,000 clones. Material for sequencing was blood buffy coat. The receptors derive from a woman between 18 and 70 years old with a cervical HPV16 infection that either progressed to CIN3+ or cleared (not recorded which).

Of note for this clone: The CDR3 is cut off 3 residues early in the read; its end comes from the germline J gene. The J gene is TRBJ1-5, the V gene TRBV19; perhaps TRBD1 as D (5 bases). Deletions cut 2 bases from V and 2 bases from J, with 10 bases between. The CDR3 has 15 residues. Germline CDR1 is LNHDA and CDR2 is SQIVND (reference sequence). CDR3 sequence reads: CASSITQGGNQPQHF. CDR3 DNA (partial): TGTGCCAGTAGTATAACGCAGGGTGGCAATCAGCCC.

On this clone: The read terminates 3 residues before the CDR3 end, so the remaining end is supplied by the germline J gene. The rearrangement links TRBV28 to TRBJ2-1; TRBD2 matches 7 bases. The CDR3 contains 16 residues. V trimming: 2 bases; J trimming: 3 bases; junction bases outside the gene matches: 7. CDR1 is MDHEN and CDR2 is SYDVKM in the germline V gene. CDR3 residues: CASSLNRLAVYNEQFF. CDR3 bases read: TGTGCCAGCAGTTTAAATCGGCTAGCGGTCTACAATGAG.

Partial CDR3 DNA: TGTGCCAGCAGCTCCTTCCGGGACAAGGATGACAATGAG. Translation: CASSSFRDKDDNE. The whole CDR3 protein reads CASSSFRDKDDNEQFF. The chain couples TRBV7-8 to TRBJ2-1, with TRBD1 as a possible D gene (6 bases). The read terminates 3 residues before the CDR3 end, so the remaining end is supplied by the germline J gene. CDR1 is SGHVS and CDR2 is FQNEAQ in the germline V gene. The CDR3 is 16 amino acids. V lost 4 bases to trimming and J lost 5 bases, with 18 bases between them.

The part of the CDR3 DNA that was read is TGCAGTGCTAGATCACGCGGGGACAATGAG. This encodes CSARSRGDNE. Given in full, the CDR3 is CSARSRGDNEQFF. This chain joins TRBV20-1 and TRBJ2-1, with a possible D match to TRBD2 (6 bases). From the germline J gene comes the end of the CDR3, since the read stops 3 residues before it. Germline CDR1 reads DFQATT; CDR2 reads SNEGSKA (reference sequence). This CDR3 contains 13 residues. Trimming left V 2 bases short and J 5 bases short, with 10 bases between.

As regards this clone: The read terminates 3 residues before the CDR3 end, so the remaining end is supplied by the germline J gene. The J gene is TRBJ2-5, the V gene TRBV30; 9 bases align to TRBD2. J was trimmed by 4 bases and V by 3 bases; bases with no gene match: 12. The CDR3 length is 16 residues. Germline lookup yields CDR1 GTSNPN and CDR2 SVGIG (reference sequence). The CDR3 bases that were read are TGTGCCTGGAGCGCGGGACTAGCAAGACCCCGAGAGACC. Its translation: CAWSAGLARPRET. The whole CDR3 sequence reads CAWSAGLARPRETQYF.

With respect to this clone: The CDR3 extends 3 residues past the end of the read, so its final part is completed from the germline J gene. The chain employs TRBV28 and TRBJ2-7; D might be TRBD1 (6 bases). The V end was cut by 6 bases, the J end by 2 bases, with 14 bases between. CDR1 and CDR2 (germline): MDHEN, SYDVKM. This CDR3 is 14 amino acids long. Partial CDR3 DNA: TGTGCCAGCAGCAACAGGGTAAGCACCTACGAG. Translated: CASSNRVSTYE. The full-length CDR3 reads as CASSNRVSTYEQYF.

On this clone itself: The CDR3 goes on 3 residues after the read ends, and that part is filled in from the germline J gene. The chain carries TRBV28 and TRBJ1-6; weak D call: TRBD1 (6 bases). CDR1 is MDHEN and CDR2 is SYDVKM in the germline V gene. Trimming took off 3 bases at V and 6 bases at J, with 12 bases between the two ends. The CDR3 length is 15 residues. The CDR3 is CASSFRGRLNSPLHF. CDR3 DNA, as far as it was read: TGTGCCAGCAGTTTCAGGGGCCGGCTTAATTCACCC. The full variable domain, completed using reference TRBV28 and TRBJ1-6, is DVKVTQSSRYLVKRTGEKVFLECVQDMDHENMFWYRQDPGLGLRLIYFSYDVKMKEKGDIPEGYSVSREKKERFSLILESASTNQTSMYLCASSFRGRLNSPLHFGNGTRLTVT.

In the case of this clone: The read is 3 residues too short to cover the CDR3 end, so that end is filled in from the germline J gene. J is TRBJ1-4 and V is TRBV5-1; D call uncertain. V was cut by 4 bases and J by 8 bases, with 15 bases left in between. This CDR3 comprises 14 residues. CDR1 and CDR2 from the germline V gene are SGHRS and YFSETQ. The sequenced CDR3 bases are TGCGCCAGCAGCGAGAGTCCGCAGAGGGAAAAA. Translation gives CASSESPQREK. The full CDR3 protein reads CASSESPQREKLFF.

About this clone itself: The read ends 3 residues shy of where the CDR3 ends; the end is completed using the germline J gene. The V gene is TRBV18, the J gene TRBJ1-2, with 11 bases fitting TRBD1. J lost 6 bases, V lost 3 bases, and 3 bases had no gene match. The CDR3 consists of 14 residues. The germline CDR1 and CDR2 sequences are KGHSH and LQKENI. This chain's CDR3 is CASSPGQGDDGYTF. The sequenced CDR3 bases are TGTGCCAGCTCACCGGGACAGGGGGATGATGGC.